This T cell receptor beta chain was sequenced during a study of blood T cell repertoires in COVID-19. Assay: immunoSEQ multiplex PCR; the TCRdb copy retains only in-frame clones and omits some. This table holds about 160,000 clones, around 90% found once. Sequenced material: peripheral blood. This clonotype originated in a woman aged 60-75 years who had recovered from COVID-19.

CDR3: CASSLLQGHSPLHF. In nucleotides, the CDR3 is TGTGCCAGCAGCTTATTGCAGGGCCATTCACCCCTCCACTTT. The genes are TRBV7-2 and TRBJ1-6, with TRBD1 as a possible D gene (5 bases). Germline lookup yields CDR1 SGHTA and CDR2 FQGNSA. The CDR3 length is 14 residues. V shed 2 bases and J shed 8 bases, with 10 bases lying between them.